This passage covers 2 T cell receptor beta chains from one sample sequenced in a study of T cell changes during pregnancy in multiple sclerosis. Sequencing was performed with immunoSEQ multiplex PCR; in TCRdb, only in-frame clones are kept and a portion is missing. The repertoire holds about 110,000 clones, with 85% to 95% as singletons. Sample: peripheral blood, taken in the third trimester of pregnancy. The receptors were gathered from a female donor in good health, enrolled as a control in a pregnancy study.

The sample holds one count of this clone. This sequence joins TRBV27 and TRBJ2-7; 8 positions agree with TRBD1. Germline V CDR1 and CDR2: MNHEY, SMNVEV (reference sequence). This CDR3 is built from 14 residues. Trimming cost V 7 bases and J 6 bases; bases outside gene matches: 11. The CDR3 DNA reads as TGTGCCAGCACCATAGCAGGGGGCAAGGGCGAGCAGTACTTC. Its translation is CASTIAGGKGEQYF.

This chain links TRBV7-3 with TRBJ2-1, with D tentatively TRBD2 (5 bases). Germline assignment: CDR1 SGHTA and CDR2 FQGTGA. The CDR3 loop spans 15 amino acids. Trimming left V 4 bases short and J 6 bases short, with 16 bases between. DNA for the CDR3: TGTGCCAGCAGCTCACGGGTCGGGGAAAGCAATGAGCAGTTCTTC. Encoded protein: CASSSRVGESNEQFF.